Below are 7 T cell receptor beta chains sequenced from a single sample in a study of blood T cell repertoires in COVID-19. The data were produced by immunoSEQ multiplex PCR, yet TCRdb's version contains in-frame clones alone and is incomplete. The repertoire holds a few hundred thousand clones, with roughly 90% as singletons. The material sequenced was PBMCs or T cells enriched from blood (not recorded which). All receptors come from a middle-aged woman who had been exposed to COVID-19.

This clone was counted only a few times. The chain couples TRBV5-5 to TRBJ1-6; the D gene is possibly TRBD1 (5 bases). This CDR3 has 14 amino acids. From germline, CDR1 is SGHKS and CDR2 YYEKEE (reference sequence). V was pared by 4 bases and J by 3 bases, with 8 bases between. CDR3 in DNA: TGTGCCAGCAGCGGGGCCGACTATAATTCACCCCTCCACTTT. As protein: CASSGADYNSPLHF.

The chain is built from TRBV30 and TRBJ2-7; 10 nucleotides align to TRBD2. Trimming removed 2 bases from V and 2 bases from J; junction bases left unmatched: 6. The CDR3 sequence is 15 residues long. From germline, CDR1 is GTSNPN and CDR2 SVGIG (reference sequence). CDR3 coding DNA: TGTGCCTGGAGTTATCGAGCGGGAGGGCCCTACGAGCAGTACTTC. It codes for CAWSYRAGGPYEQYF.

V usage is TRBV7-2 and J usage is TRBJ2-7; TRBD2 agrees at 7 bases. Trimming cost V 1 base and J 0 bases; bases outside gene matches: 3. The CDR3 runs to 15 residues. CDR1 and CDR2 from the germline V gene are SGHTA and FQGNSA. The DNA for the CDR3 is TGTGCCAGCAGCTTAGGACTAGCAGGCTCCTACGAGCAGTACTTC. Protein: CASSLGLAGSYEQYF.

DNA for the CDR3: TGTGCCAGCAGCGTAGGGACTAGCTCGAGGACCGGGGAGCTGTTTTTT. This codes for CASSVGTSSRTGELFF. The chain links TRBV9 to TRBJ2-2; 8 bases line up with TRBD2. With 0 bases clipped from V and 5 bases from J, the junction kept 6 bases outside the gene matches. This CDR3 is built from 16 residues. From germline, CDR1 is SGDLS and CDR2 YYNGEE.

The DNA of the CDR3 is TGTGCCAGCACCCAACTAGCGGGCGGCACCGGGGAGCTGTTTTTT. Protein product: CASTQLAGGTGELFF. This chain uses TRBV7-9 with TRBJ2-2; 9 bases agree with TRBD2. The J segment lost 4 bases and the V segment lost 7 bases, leaving 7 bases of the junction unmatched. CDR1 SEHNR and CDR2 FQNEAQ come from the germline V gene (reference sequence). This CDR3 region has 15 residues.

As regards this clone: The sample contains more than one DNA sequence encoding this CDR3. The chain recombines TRBV2 with TRBJ1-5; 9 bases align to TRBD1. V shed 5 bases, J shed 1 base, and the junction held 3 bases outside the gene matches. This CDR3 contains 15 residues. The germline CDR1 and CDR2 sequences are SNHLY and FYNNEI. CDR3 in DNA: TGTGCCAGCAGTCTACAGGGGGCGAGCAATCAGCCCCAGCATTTT. It is translated as CASSLQGASNQPQHF.

The rearrangement uses TRBV2 and TRBJ1-5; TRBD1 aligns across 7 bases. Germline CDR1 and CDR2: SNHLY and FYNNEI. The ends lost 7 bases at V and 5 bases at J; junction bases unmatched: 8. The CDR3 extends over 14 amino acids. Here the CDR3 reads CASMNQGEHQPQHF. Here the CDR3 DNA reads TGTGCCAGCATGAATCAGGGGGAGCATCAGCCCCAGCATTTT.